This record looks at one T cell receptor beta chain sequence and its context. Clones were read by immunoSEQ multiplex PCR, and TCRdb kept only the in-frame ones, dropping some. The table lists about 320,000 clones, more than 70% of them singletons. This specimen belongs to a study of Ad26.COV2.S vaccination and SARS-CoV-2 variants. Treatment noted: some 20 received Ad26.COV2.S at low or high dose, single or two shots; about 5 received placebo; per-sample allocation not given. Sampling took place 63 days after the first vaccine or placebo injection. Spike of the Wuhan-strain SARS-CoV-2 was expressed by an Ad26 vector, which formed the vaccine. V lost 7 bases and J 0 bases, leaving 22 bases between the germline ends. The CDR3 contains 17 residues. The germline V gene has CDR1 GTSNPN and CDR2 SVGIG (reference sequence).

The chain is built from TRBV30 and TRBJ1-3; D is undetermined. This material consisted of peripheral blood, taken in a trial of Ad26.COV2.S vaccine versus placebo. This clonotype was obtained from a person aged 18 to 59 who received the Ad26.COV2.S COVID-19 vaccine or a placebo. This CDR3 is CAFYGQPRVNSGNTIYF. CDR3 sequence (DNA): TGTGCCTTCTATGGGCAACCTAGGGTAAACTCTGGAAACACCATATATTTT.